The rows below give T cell receptor beta chains drawn from one sample of a study of vaccination effects on CD4 cells after COVID-19. Sequencing was performed with immunoSEQ multiplex PCR; in TCRdb, only in-frame clones are kept and a portion is missing. The repertoire holds about 50,000 clones, with about 83% as singletons. No antigen has been identified for these receptors. This material consisted of CD4+ T cells from PBMCs cultured without peptide, taken before COVID-19 vaccination. Every receptor here comes from a human donor who received a COVID-19 vaccine. The CDR3 runs from the conserved cysteine through the conserved F or W. A D gene is named only where the DNA matches it firmly. Rows may omit the clone size; those that give it use once, few, many or a size class.

j_call	v_call	clone_size	d_call	cdr3_aa	cdr3_nt
TRBJ1-1	TRBV5-1	few	NA	CASSLDSTVTEAFF	TGCGCCAGCAGCTTGGATTCGACAGTAACTGAAGCTTTCTTT
TRBJ2-1	TRBV7-2	NA	NA	CASSLNGGRGEQFF	TGTGCCAGCAGCTTAAACGGGGGGCGAGGTGAGCAGTTCTTC
TRBJ2-5	TRBV3-1/TRBV3-2	once	NA	CASSQGSGIIQETQYF	TGTGCCAGCAGCCAAGGATCCGGGATTATCCAAGAGACCCAGTACTTC
TRBJ2-4	TRBV4-1	NA	NA	CASSIRTGGEDIQYF	TGCGCCAGCAGCATCAGGACCGGGGGTGAGGACATTCAGTACTTC
TRBJ1-2	TRBV7-2	few	TRBD1	CASSPGTGPNYGYTF	TGTGCCAGCAGCCCCGGGACAGGGCCTAACTATGGCTACACCTTC
TRBJ1-1	TRBV7-2	once	NA	CASSLARQSGEAFF	TGTGCCAGCAGCTTAGCGCGTCAGTCCGGGGAAGCTTTCTTT
TRBJ1-6	TRBV11-2	few	NA	CASSRSGGNTYNSPLHF	TGTGCCAGCAGCCGATCGGGGGGGAACACCTATAATTCACCCCTCCACTTT
TRBJ2-2	TRBV29-1	NA	NA	CSVVRGGTGELFF	TGCAGCGTTGTCAGGGGGGGGACCGGGGAGCTGTTTTTT
TRBJ2-3	TRBV3-1/TRBV3-2	NA	NA	CASSPNLGDTQYF	TGTGCCAGCAGCCCCAACTTAGGGGATACGCAGTATTTT
TRBJ2-1	TRBV12-3/TRBV12-4	NA	NA	CASSRSLEDEQFF	TGTGCCAGCAGCCGGAGCTTAGAGGATGAGCAGTTCTTC
TRBJ2-2	TRBV4-1	NA	NA	CASSQLAEINTGELFF	TGCGCCAGCAGCCAATTGGCAGAGATAAACACCGGGGAGCTGTTTTTT
TRBJ2-2	TRBV27	NA	NA	CASSLRFDRTNTGELFF	TGTGCCAGCAGTTTACGTTTTGACCGCACGAACACCGGGGAGCTGTTTTTT
TRBJ2-1	TRBV5-1	NA	TRBD2	CASSLVLAGDEQFF	TGCGCCAGCAGCTTGGTCCTAGCGGGAGATGAGCAGTTCTTC
TRBJ1-1	TRBV9	NA	NA	CASSASGILNTEAFF	TGTGCCAGCAGCGCAAGCGGCATACTGAACACTGAAGCTTTCTTT
TRBJ2-1	TRBV5-1	NA	TRBD1	CASSWTGNNEQFF	TGCGCCAGCAGCTGGACAGGCAACAATGAGCAGTTCTTC
TRBJ2-3	TRBV19	NA	NA	CASSTRQSTDTQYF	TGTGCCAGTAGTACGCGACAGTCCACAGATACGCAGTATTTT
TRBJ2-2	TRBV10-2	NA	TRBD1	CASQDRGQTGELFF	TGCGCCAGCCAAGACAGGGGGCAGACCGGGGAGCTGTTTTTT
TRBJ1-5	TRBV30	NA	NA	CAWSVGGNQPQHF	TGTGCCTGGAGTGTGGGGGGCAATCAGCCCCAGCATTTT
TRBJ2-1	TRBV18	NA	TRBD2	CASSPLAGGYNEQFF	TGTGCCAGCTCACCACTAGCGGGGGGGTACAATGAGCAGTTCTTC
TRBJ1-2	TRBV28	NA	NA	CASRVNLNYGYTF	TGTGCCAGCAGGGTCAACTTGAACTATGGCTACACCTTC
TRBJ1-6	TRBV9	NA	NA	CASSVSSSPYSPLHF	TGTGCCAGCAGCGTCTCTTCTTCACCGTATTCACCCCTCCACTTT
TRBJ2-5	TRBV12-3/TRBV12-4	NA	NA	CASSLTQETQYF	TGTGCCAGCAGTTTGACCCAAGAGACCCAGTACTTC
TRBJ2-2	TRBV19	once	NA	CASSKGGNTGELFF	TGTGCCAGTAGTAAGGGGGGGAACACCGGGGAGCTGTTTTTT
TRBJ2-3	TRBV24-1	NA	NA	CATSAPGPSAQYF	TGTGCCACCAGTGCTCCGGGACCCTCAGCGCAGTATTTT
TRBJ1-2	TRBV5-5	NA	NA	CASSLAIGENYGYTF	TGTGCCAGCAGCTTGGCCATTGGGGAGAACTATGGCTACACCTTC
TRBJ1-1	TRBV3-1/TRBV3-2	NA	NA	CASSQGTVNTEAFF	TGTGCCAGCAGCCAAGGTACGGTGAACACTGAAGCTTTCTTT
TRBJ2-1	TRBV18	few	NA	CASSPPDRPSVSYNEQFF	TGTGCCAGCTCACCACCAGACAGGCCTTCGGTGTCCTACAATGAGCAGTTCTTC
TRBJ1-2	TRBV5-1	NA	NA	CASSPGGGNSYGYTF	TGCGCCAGCAGCCCCGGCGGGGGCAACTCCTATGGCTACACCTTC
TRBJ1-2	TRBV5-3	once	NA	CARSLVTGKWDGYTF	TGTGCCAGAAGCTTGGTAACAGGGAAGTGGGATGGCTACACCTTC